The T cell receptor (beta chain) described here comes from a study of graft-versus-host responses after intestinal transplantation. Only in-frame clones appear in the TCRdb table, and some are missing; sequencing was by immunoSEQ multiplex PCR. Among some 79,000 clones listed, roughly 91% were seen once. Trimming shortened V by 1 base and J by 0 bases, and 16 bases separated the two germline ends. The germline gives CDR1 SGHAT, CDR2 FQNNGV. This CDR3 has 17 residues. Points from the study as a whole: Recipient-marrow GvH clones were detected, some having first appeared in ileum or blood.

With respect to this clone: Antigen specificity is unknown.

The receptor was isolated from a human donor who received an intestinal transplant. V is TRBV11-2 and J is TRBJ2-7; tentatively, D is TRBD2 (7 bases). The material sequenced was unstimulated CD4+ T cells sorted from spleen or lymph node cells, taken before intestinal transplant. This chain's CDR3 is CASSLVGSGTLSYEQYF. For the CDR3, the DNA is TGTGCCAGCAGCTTAGTAGGGAGCGGGACACTCTCCTACGAGCAGTACTTC.